Below, one TCR beta chain is given with its context. The data were taken from a study of blood T cells in healthy people across ages. Next came a second PCR, run for about 7 to 12 cycles, which used a sample-barcoded 5' primer along with a J-beta primer mix. MiXCR, applied by TCRdb to the 5' RACE reads, yields one record per CDR3 protein. The table has hundreds of thousands of distinct CDR3 sequences, 45% to 60% seen once. This TCR came from a man between 60 and 75 years old in good health. Sequencing was carried out using blood.

CDR3 region: CASSQVLGPGAGYEQYF. Here the CDR3 DNA reads TGTGCCAGCAGCCAAGTTCTTGGGCCGGGAGCCGGGTACGAGCAGTACTTC. The chain recombines TRBV4-2 with TRBJ2-7, with D tentatively TRBD2 (6 bases). The germline V gene has CDR1 LGHNA and CDR2 YNFKEQ. V lost 1 base to trimming and J lost 4 bases, with 20 bases between them. CDR3 length: 17 amino acids.